The 32 T cell receptor beta chains presented below share a single source sample, sequenced in a study of cytomegalovirus exposure and HLA in healthy donors. 13 Jbeta primers and 60 Vbeta primers were used for the PCR. This table comes from immunoSEQ multiplex PCR, and its TCRdb copy is limited to in-frame clones, with some not included. This sample carries over 100,000 clones, with 3% to 4.5% going to the ten biggest clones. The material sequenced was PBMCs. All receptors come from a man aged 30-40 years in good health and CMV-seronegative.

This rearrangement joins TRBV15 to TRBJ1-2; D is uncertain. The V end lost 8 bases, the J end lost 4 bases, and 11 bases lay between the germline ends. The CDR3 consists of 12 residues. Germline-derived CDR1 and CDR2 are LNHNV and YYDKDF (reference sequence). DNA of the CDR3: TGTGCCACCGCAGGAGGGTTCTATGGCTACACCTTC. This sequence encodes CATAGGFYGYTF.

CDR3 in DNA: TGTGCCAGCAGCTCCGGGGGGGCAGGGATACACGAGCAGTACTTC. This gives the protein CASSSGGAGIHEQYF. The rearrangement uses TRBV7-8 and TRBJ2-7; 8 nucleotides agree with TRBD2. The V and J ends lost 4 bases and 5 bases, in that order; junction bases with no gene match: 10. CDR1 and CDR2 (germline): SGHVS, FQNEAQ. The CDR3 consists of 15 residues. Full variable domain (outside the CDR3, taken from reference TRBV7-8 and TRBJ2-7): GAGVSQSPRYKVAKRGQDVALRCDPISGHVSLFWYQQALGQGPEFLTYFQNEAQLDKSGLPSDRFFAERPEGSVSTLKIQRTQQEDSAVYLCASSSGGAGIHEQYFGPGTRLTVT.

The chain combines TRBV5-6 with TRBJ1-2; D call uncertain. CDR1 and CDR2 (germline): SGHDT, YYEEEE. CDR3 size: 14 residues. The V end was cut by 6 bases, the J end by 4 bases, with 16 bases between. CDR3 DNA: TGTGCCAGCACCCGAAAAGGAGGATTCTATGGCTACACCTTC. Translating gives CASTRKGGFYGYTF.

The chain links TRBV4-3 to TRBJ2-1; D gene unclear. The CDR3 runs to 16 residues. Germline loops: CDR1 LGHNA, CDR2 YSLEER. The ends were cut back, 4 bases at V and 2 bases at J, with 15 bases in the middle. Here the CDR3 reads CASSPSLRFPYNEQFF. DNA of the CDR3: TGCGCCAGCAGCCCCTCCCTACGTTTCCCCTACAATGAGCAGTTCTTC.

This chain links TRBV11-2 with TRBJ2-7; TRBD2 might be the D (6 bases). Germline V gives CDR1 SGHAT, CDR2 FQNNGV. The CDR3 covers 15 residues. The ends were cut back, 5 bases at V and 0 bases at J, with 14 bases in the middle. The CDR3 loop is CASSISPGASYEQYF. DNA for the CDR3: TGTGCCAGCAGCATAAGTCCGGGAGCCTCCTACGAGCAGTACTTC.

The chain uses TRBV6-1 and TRBJ2-7; TRBD2 matches at 7 bases. Germline trimming cut 0 bases from V and 2 bases from J; bases unmatched to any gene: 7. Germline CDR1 is MNHNS and CDR2 is SASEGT. CDR3 size: 16 residues. The CDR3 sequence is CASSEAVSSGPYEQYF. CDR3 coding DNA: TGTGCCAGCAGTGAAGCTGTAAGTAGCGGGCCCTACGAGCAGTACTTC.

The chain uses TRBV2 and TRBJ2-5, with no clear D. CDR1 and CDR2 (germline): SNHLY, FYNNEI. V lost 4 bases and J lost 5, with 11 bases in between. CDR3 length equals 13 residues. The CDR3 DNA reads as TGTGCCAGCAGTGGAGGTGGTAGGGAGACCCAGTACTTC. Translation gives CASSGGGRETQYF.

The genes are TRBV13 and TRBJ2-5, with 9 bases identical to TRBD2. Germline V CDR1 and CDR2: PRHDT, FYEKMQ (reference sequence). There are 15 residues in the CDR3. V trimming: 5 bases; J trimming: 5 bases; junction bases outside the gene matches: 9. CDR3: CASSPNGGGVETQYF. For the CDR3, the DNA is TGTGCCAGCAGCCCCAATGGCGGGGGGGTGGAGACCCAGTACTTC.

This chain connects TRBV7-9 to TRBJ2-3; 7 bases agree with TRBD1. The trim removed 7 bases at V and 8 bases at J, leaving 6 bases unmatched. This CDR3 spans 12 amino acids. Germline V CDR1 and CDR2: SEHNR, FQNEAQ (reference sequence). The CDR3 sequence: CASTTGTVTQYF. For the CDR3, the DNA is TGTGCCAGCACGACAGGGACGGTTACGCAGTATTTT.

The chain employs TRBV4-3 and TRBJ1-3, with 8 bases that match TRBD1. Germline CDR1 reads LGHNA; CDR2 reads YSLEER. V was pared by 4 bases and J by 0 bases, with 11 bases of the junction left unmatched. The CDR3 runs to 18 residues. CDR3 DNA: TGCGCCAGCAGCCCCCCTAGTTCAGGGGGCTTCTCTGGAAACACCATATATTTT. It translates to CASSPPSSGGFSGNTIYF.

This sequence joins TRBV5-1 and TRBJ2-5, with D perhaps TRBD1 (5 bases). Germline CDR1 is SGHRS and CDR2 is YFSETQ. The CDR3 length is 14 residues. V lost 2 bases to trimming and J lost 6 bases, with 14 bases between them. The CDR3 protein is CASSFSGPSQTQYF. The CDR3 region has the DNA TGCGCCAGCAGCTTTTCAGGGCCAAGTCAGACCCAGTACTTC.

The V call is TRBV19, the J call TRBJ2-1, with D possibly matching TRBD2 (5 bases). The germline gives CDR1 LNHDA, CDR2 SQIVND (reference sequence). V was cut by 5 bases and J by 9 bases, with 14 bases left in between. CDR3 length equals 13 residues. The CDR3 protein is CASSSISVAEQFF. As DNA, the CDR3 is TGTGCCAGTAGTTCGATTAGCGTGGCTGAGCAGTTCTTC.

The genes are TRBV5-6 and TRBJ2-3; 10 positions match TRBD1. This CDR3 contains 15 residues. Germline V CDR1 and CDR2: SGHDT, YYEEEE. V was clipped by 3 bases and J by 4 bases; unmatched bases: 5. CDR3 nucleotide sequence: TGTGCCAGCAGCTGGGACAGGGGAGAAGCAGATACGCAGTATTTT. It is translated as CASSWDRGEADTQYF.

This chain uses TRBV19 with TRBJ2-5, with D maybe TRBD2 (6 bases). The length of the CDR3 is 14 residues. V was trimmed by 0 bases and J by 5 bases, leaving 10 bases between them. The germline CDR1 and CDR2 sequences are LNHDA and SQIVND (reference sequence). The CDR3 region has the DNA TGTGCCAGTAGTATAGATATGGAGGGGGAGACCCAGTACTTC. Amino acid sequence: CASSIDMEGETQYF. The full variable domain, in which reference TRBV19 and TRBJ2-5 provide the parts outside the CDR3, is DGGITQSPKYLFRKEGQNVTLSCEQNLNHDAMYWYRQDPGQGLRLIYYSQIVNDFQKGDIAEGYSVSREKKESFPLTVTSAQKNPTAFYLCASSIDMEGETQYFGPGTRLLVL.

V and J are TRBV6-1 and TRBJ2-4; TRBD1 matches at 7 bases. This CDR3 spans 13 amino acids. CDR1 is MNHNS and CDR2 is SASEGT in the germline V gene. J lost 8 bases, V lost 5 bases, and 6 bases had no gene match. CDR3 amino acids: CASSPDRVDIQYF. The CDR3 DNA is TGTGCCAGCAGTCCCGACAGGGTGGACATTCAGTACTTC.

The J gene is TRBJ2-3, the V gene TRBV12-5, with 11 bases fitting TRBD2. CDR1 is LGHNT, CDR2 FRNRAP, per germline. V dropped 6 bases and J dropped 5; count of bases not matched to a gene: 7. The CDR3 covers 15 residues. The CDR3: CASGLGLAGQDTQYF. DNA of the CDR3: TGTGCTAGTGGCCTCGGACTAGCGGGCCAAGATACGCAGTATTTT.

This rearrangement joins TRBV19 to TRBJ2-3, with a possible D match to TRBD2 (5 bases). Germline values: CDR1 LNHDA, CDR2 SQIVND (reference sequence). The CDR3 is 12 amino acids. V gave up 9 bases and J gave up 1 base, with 8 bases separating them. The CDR3 nucleotides read TGTGCCAGCGGGGATCGCACAGATACGCAGTATTTT. Amino acid sequence: CASGDRTDTQYF.

V and J are TRBV18 and TRBJ2-1, with 8 bases identical to TRBD1. Germline V gives CDR1 KGHSH, CDR2 LQKENI. CDR3 size: 17 residues. Trimming removed 3 bases from V and 8 bases from J; junction bases left unmatched: 15. The CDR3 region has the DNA TGTGCCAGCTCACCCACTGCCGCAGGGGGCCCTGGGGATGAGCAGTTCTTC. Residues: CASSPTAAGGPGDEQFF.

V and J are TRBV2 and TRBJ2-7; 7 nucleotides agree with TRBD2. Germline lookup yields CDR1 SNHLY and CDR2 FYNNEI. V was pared by 6 bases and J by 5 bases, with 10 bases of the junction left unmatched. The CDR3 is made up of 14 amino acids. Here the CDR3 DNA reads TGTGCCAGCAGGGGGGGGTGGGGACGAAACGAGCAGTACTTC. Its protein is CASRGGWGRNEQYF. The full variable domain, in which reference TRBV2 and TRBJ2-7 provide the parts outside the CDR3, is EPEVTQTPSHQVTQMGQEVILRCVPISNHLYFYWYRQILGQKVEFLVSFYNNEISEKSEIFDDQFSVERPDGSNFTLKIRSTKLEDSAMYFCASRGGWGRNEQYFGPGTRLTVT.

The chain is built from TRBV7-3 and TRBJ2-1; 7 bases align to TRBD1. Germline V gene sequence: CDR1 SGHTA, CDR2 FQGTGA. There are 13 residues in the CDR3. J lost 10 bases, V lost 8 bases, and 11 bases had no gene match. CDR3 nucleotides: TGTGCCAGCCAAGGGGGCCCCAAAGGCGAGCAGTTCTTC. Its translation: CASQGGPKGEQFF.

The V call is TRBV19, the J call TRBJ1-1, with 9 bases identical to TRBD1. V lost 6 bases to trimming and J lost 5 bases; unmatched junction nucleotides: 4. CDR1 LNHDA and CDR2 SQIVND come from the germline V gene (reference sequence). This CDR3 comprises 13 residues. CDR3 coding DNA: TGTGCCAGTAGCTGGACAGGGGAGACTGAAGCTTTCTTT. Protein: CASSWTGETEAFF.

V and J are TRBV7-9 and TRBJ2-1; TRBD2 is a possible D gene (5 bases). V was pared by 1 base and J by 5 bases, with 9 bases between. In germline, CDR1 is SEHNR, CDR2 FQNEAQ (reference sequence). The CDR3 extends over 14 amino acids. The CDR3 sequence: CASSLVNGDNEQFF. CDR3 sequence (DNA): TGTGCCAGCAGCTTAGTAAACGGGGACAATGAGCAGTTCTTC.

This rearrangement joins TRBV13 to TRBJ2-3, with 7 bases fitting TRBD2. Unmatched junction bases numbered 4, after V lost 1 base and J lost 0 bases. Germline assignment: CDR1 PRHDT and CDR2 FYEKMQ (reference sequence). The CDR3 has 16 amino acids. The CDR3 nucleotides read TGTGCCAGCAGCTTAGCGGGGGGTCCTAGCACAGATACGCAGTATTTT. Protein product: CASSLAGGPSTDTQYF.

The chain links TRBV7-6 to TRBJ2-5; 15 nucleotides match TRBD2. Trimming cost V 4 bases and J 5 bases; bases outside gene matches: 8. CDR1 is SGHVS and CDR2 is FNYEAQ in the germline V gene. This CDR3 has 17 residues. CDR3 loop: CASSSGLAGGPWETQYF. CDR3 DNA: TGTGCCAGCAGCTCCGGACTAGCGGGGGGGCCATGGGAGACCCAGTACTTC.

The chain recombines TRBV2 with TRBJ1-4, with 9 bases lining up with TRBD1. Trimming at V came to 6 bases and at J to 7 bases, leaving 9 bases not matched to a gene. The germline gives CDR1 SNHLY, CDR2 FYNNEI. The CDR3 has 15 residues. The DNA of the CDR3 is TGTGCCAGCAGCGGCGACAGGGGGAAGGCTGAAAAACTGTTTTTT. It codes for CASSGDRGKAEKLFF.

This chain uses TRBV4-1 with TRBJ2-1; D may be TRBD1 (6 bases). The CDR3 has 15 amino acids. Trimming removed 0 bases at V and 6 bases at J, with 12 bases between. CDR1 and CDR2 (germline): MGHRA, YSYEKL. Written as DNA, the CDR3 is TGCGCCAGCAGCCAAGAAGATCCAGGGGCCAATGAGCAGTTCTTC. Protein product: CASSQEDPGANEQFF.

The chain is built from TRBV19 and TRBJ2-1; unclear D gene. V gave up 0 bases and J gave up 7 bases, with 13 bases separating them. The CDR3 runs to 15 residues. CDR1 and CDR2 from the germline V gene are LNHDA and SQIVND (reference sequence). CDR3 protein: CASSIDPRPGNEQFF. The CDR3 coding sequence is TGTGCCAGTAGTATAGATCCCCGTCCCGGGAATGAGCAGTTCTTC. Drawing the rest from reference TRBV19 and TRBJ2-1, the complete variable domain is DGGITQSPKYLFRKEGQNVTLSCEQNLNHDAMYWYRQDPGQGLRLIYYSQIVNDFQKGDIAEGYSVSREKKESFPLTVTSAQKNPTAFYLCASSIDPRPGNEQFFGPGTRLTVL.

The chain uses TRBV7-9 and TRBJ2-3; the match to TRBD2 covers 14 bases. Trimming at V came to 0 bases and at J to 6 bases, leaving 5 bases not matched to a gene. The germline V gene encodes CDR1 SEHNR and CDR2 FQNEAQ (reference sequence). This CDR3 has 17 amino acids. In DNA form, the CDR3 reads TGTGCCAGCAGCTTAGCGCCACGGACTAGCGGGGGGGATACGCAGTATTTT. It is translated as CASSLAPRTSGGDTQYF.

The chain is built from TRBV6-5 and TRBJ1-2; 8 bases are shared with TRBD1. V lost 6 bases, J lost 2 bases, and 5 bases stayed unmatched. Germline V CDR1 and CDR2: MNHEY, SVGAGI. The length of the CDR3 is 14 residues. In nucleotides, the CDR3 is TGTGCCAGCAGCCTCAGGACAGGGAACTATGGCTACACCTTC. The encoded protein is CASSLRTGNYGYTF.

The chain couples TRBV5-4 to TRBJ2-3, with TRBD1 matching over 9 bases. The CDR3 is 14 amino acids. V gave up 4 bases and J gave up 3 bases; unmatched junction bases: 3. CDR1 SGHNT and CDR2 YYREEE come from the germline V gene (reference sequence). CDR3 coding DNA: TGTGCCAGCAGCAACAGGGGGCGGACAGATACGCAGTATTTT. Protein product: CASSNRGRTDTQYF.

The CDR3 protein is CASSPLQGGSGYTF. In DNA, the CDR3 is TGTGCCAGCAGCCCGTTACAGGGAGGGAGCGGCTACACCTTC. The V call is TRBV9, the J call TRBJ1-2, with D maybe TRBD1 (6 bases). V was pared by 4 bases and J by 8 bases, with 18 bases between. The CDR3 is made up of 14 amino acids. The germline V gene encodes CDR1 SGDLS and CDR2 YYNGEE.

The chain links TRBV14 to TRBJ2-1, with 9 bases matching TRBD2. Germline V gene lookup returns CDR1 SGHDN and CDR2 FVKESK. The CDR3 sequence is 16 residues long. The V segment lost 0 bases and the J segment 4 bases; nucleotides outside the gene matches: 4. CDR3 amino acids: CASSQDRGGDYNEQFF. CDR3 in DNA: TGTGCCAGCAGCCAAGATCGCGGGGGGGATTACAATGAGCAGTTCTTC.